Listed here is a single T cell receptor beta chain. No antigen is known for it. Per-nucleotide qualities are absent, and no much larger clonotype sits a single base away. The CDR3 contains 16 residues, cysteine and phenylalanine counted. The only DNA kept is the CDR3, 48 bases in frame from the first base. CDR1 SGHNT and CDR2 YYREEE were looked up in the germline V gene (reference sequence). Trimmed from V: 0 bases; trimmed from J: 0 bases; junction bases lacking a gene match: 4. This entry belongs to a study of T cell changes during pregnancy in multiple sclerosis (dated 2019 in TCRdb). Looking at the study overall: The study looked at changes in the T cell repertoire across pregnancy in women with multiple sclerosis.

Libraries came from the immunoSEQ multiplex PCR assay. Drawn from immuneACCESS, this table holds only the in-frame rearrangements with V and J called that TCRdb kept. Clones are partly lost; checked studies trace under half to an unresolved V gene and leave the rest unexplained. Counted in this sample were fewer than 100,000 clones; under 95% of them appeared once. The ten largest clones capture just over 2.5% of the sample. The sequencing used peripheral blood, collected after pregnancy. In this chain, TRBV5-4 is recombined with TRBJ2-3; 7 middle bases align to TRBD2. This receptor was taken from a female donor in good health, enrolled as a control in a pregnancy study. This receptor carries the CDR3 CASSLEGTTSTDTQYF. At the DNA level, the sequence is TGTGCCAGCAGCTTGGAGGGGACTACTAGCACAGATACGCAGTATTTT.